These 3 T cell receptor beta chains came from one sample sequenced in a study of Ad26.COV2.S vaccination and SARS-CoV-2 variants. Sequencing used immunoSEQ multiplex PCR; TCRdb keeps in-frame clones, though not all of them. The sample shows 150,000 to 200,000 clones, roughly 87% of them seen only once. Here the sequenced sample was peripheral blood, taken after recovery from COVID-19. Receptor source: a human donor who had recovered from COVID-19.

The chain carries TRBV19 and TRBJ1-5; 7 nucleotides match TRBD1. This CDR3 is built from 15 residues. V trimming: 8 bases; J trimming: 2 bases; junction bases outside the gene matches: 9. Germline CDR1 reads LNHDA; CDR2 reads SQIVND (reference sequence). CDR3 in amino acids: CASWKGGGGNQPQHF. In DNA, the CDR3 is TGTGCCAGTTGGAAGGGAGGGGGCGGCAATCAGCCCCAGCATTTT.

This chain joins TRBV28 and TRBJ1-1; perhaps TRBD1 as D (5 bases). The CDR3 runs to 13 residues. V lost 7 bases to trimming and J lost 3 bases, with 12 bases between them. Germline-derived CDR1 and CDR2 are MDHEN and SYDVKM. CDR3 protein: CASTPGRYTEAFF. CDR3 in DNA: TGTGCCAGCACCCCGGGACGTTACACTGAAGCTTTCTTT.

The CDR3: CASSLGPMNTEAFF. The CDR3 nucleotides are TGTGCCAGCAGCTTAGGACCTATGAACACTGAAGCTTTCTTT. V and J are TRBV11-3 and TRBJ1-1, with no clear D. Trimming shortened V by 1 base and J by 0 bases, and 6 bases separated the two germline ends. The CDR3 contains 14 residues. The germline V gene has CDR1 SGHNT and CDR2 YENEEA.